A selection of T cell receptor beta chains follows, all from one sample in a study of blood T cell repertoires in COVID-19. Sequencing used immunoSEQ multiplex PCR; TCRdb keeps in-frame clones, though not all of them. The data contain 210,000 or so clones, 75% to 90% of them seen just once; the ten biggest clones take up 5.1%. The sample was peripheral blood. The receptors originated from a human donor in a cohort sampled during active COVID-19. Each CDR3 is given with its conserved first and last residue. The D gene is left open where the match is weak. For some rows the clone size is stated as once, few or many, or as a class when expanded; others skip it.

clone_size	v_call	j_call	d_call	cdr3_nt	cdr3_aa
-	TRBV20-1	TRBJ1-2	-	TGCAGTGCTAGACAGGGCAATGTCTACACCTTC	CSARQGNVYTF
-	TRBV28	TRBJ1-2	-	TGTGCCAGCACCCCGGGAGGATTCTATGGCTACACCTTC	CASTPGGFYGYTF
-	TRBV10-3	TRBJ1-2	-	TGTGCCATCAGTGAGTCGGGGGGGTCCTATGGCTACACCTTC	CAISESGGSYGYTF
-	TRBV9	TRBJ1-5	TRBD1	TGTGCCAGCAGCGTAGAGGGGGCAGCGAATCAGCCCCAGCATTTT	CASSVEGAANQPQHF
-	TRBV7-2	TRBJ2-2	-	TGTGCCAGCAGCTTAGAGGGGCATACCCCGAACACCGGGGAGCTGTTTTTT	CASSLEGHTPNTGELFF
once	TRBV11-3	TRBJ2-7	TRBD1	TGTGCCAGCAGCAAAGGACAGGGGGAAAGCTCCTACGAGCAGTACTTC	CASSKGQGESSYEQYF
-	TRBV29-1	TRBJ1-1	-	TGCAGCGTTTTGTCAGGGTCGGCGAACACTGAAGCTTTCTTT	CSVLSGSANTEAFF
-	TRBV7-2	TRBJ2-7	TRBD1	TGTGCCAGCAGCTTGGACAGGGAACACGAGCAGTACTTC	CASSLDREHEQYF
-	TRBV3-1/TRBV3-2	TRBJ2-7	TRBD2	TGTGCCAGCAGCCGTAGTAGCGGGACTGGCTACGAGCAGTACTTC	CASSRSSGTGYEQYF
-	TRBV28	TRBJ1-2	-	TGTGCCAGCAGTTTTGGGGGGATCAACTATGGCTACACCTTC	CASSFGGINYGYTF
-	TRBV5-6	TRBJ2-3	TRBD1	TGTGCCAGCAGCGAAAGGACAGGGGGTACCACAGATACGCAGTATTTT	CASSERTGGTTDTQYF
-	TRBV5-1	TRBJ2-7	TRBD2	TGCGCCAGCAGCTTGGGACTAGCGGATCCCTACGAGCAGTACTTC	CASSLGLADPYEQYF
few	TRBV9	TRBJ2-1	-	TGTGCCAGCAGCGTAGAGACAGGTGTAAATGAGCAGTTCTTC	CASSVETGVNEQFF
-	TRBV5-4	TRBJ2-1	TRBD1	TGTGCCAGCAGTCATACAGGGGTTAGCTCCTACAATGAGCAGTTCTTC	CASSHTGVSSYNEQFF
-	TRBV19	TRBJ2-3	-	TGTGCCAGTAGTACCCGCGGCAGGGATGCAGATACGCAGTATTTT	CASSTRGRDADTQYF
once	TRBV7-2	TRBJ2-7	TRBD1	TGTGCCAGCAGCCAAAGGGGGACAGGGAAAAGAACCTACGAGCAGTACTTC	CASSQRGTGKRTYEQYF
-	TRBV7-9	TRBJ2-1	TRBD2	TGTGCCAGCAGCCCCCCTAGCGGCATAGGCGGTGAGCAGTTCTTC	CASSPPSGIGGEQFF